The T cell receptor beta chain under discussion was sequenced for a study of T cell repertoires in cytomegalovirus infection. From the reads, TCRdb called clonotypes with MiXCR, one entry per CDR3 protein. The table includes roughly 300,000 distinct CDR3 sequences, roughly 25% detected once. Per the germline V gene, CDR1 is SGHTA and CDR2 is FQGNSA. With 1 base removed from V and 0 bases from J, the gap between germline ends came to 10 bases. There are 16 residues in the CDR3. The study's findings and limits: Accumulated public TCR beta family frequency recognized individuals carrying CMV together with the relevant HLA.

In this sample, this clonotype turned up many times. Its specificity is not known. Sequencing was performed on PBMCs. The genes are TRBV7-2 and TRBJ2-1; no clear D. The source of this sequence is a human donor in good health (CMV status not recorded). Some clones in this sample may be carry-over from other donors' samples. The CDR3 here is CASSLGAASSYNEQFF. The CDR3 region has the DNA TGTGCCAGCAGCTTAGGGGCAGCGAGCTCCTACAATGAGCAGTTCTTC.